Listed here are 20 T cell receptor beta chains from one sample, sequenced in a study of T cell responses to AZD1222 COVID-19 vaccine. The data were produced by immunoSEQ multiplex PCR, yet TCRdb's version contains in-frame clones alone and is incomplete. The sample lists about 150,000 clones, 90% occurring once. This specimen was peripheral blood, taken on day 0 of AZD1222 vaccination. These receptors originate from an adult in good health.

V usage is TRBV28 and J usage is TRBJ1-1; D uncertain. Germline values: CDR1 MDHEN, CDR2 SYDVKM. V was trimmed by 10 bases and J by 1 base, leaving 7 bases between them. The CDR3 is made up of 11 amino acids. Here the CDR3 DNA reads TGTGCCATCAGGTGGAACACTGAAGCTTTCTTT. Its translation is CAIRWNTEAFF.

The sample holds one count of this clone. The chain carries TRBV7-9 and TRBJ2-7, with a tentative D call TRBD2 (5 bases). This CDR3 is built from 14 residues. Per germline, CDR1 SEHNR and CDR2 FQNEAQ (reference sequence). V was clipped by 5 bases and J by 0 bases, with 11 bases between them. For the CDR3, the DNA is TGTGCCAGCAGCACCTCCGGGATCTCCTACGAGCAGTACTTC. Translation: CASSTSGISYEQYF.

The chain employs TRBV2 and TRBJ1-6; 9 positions match TRBD1. The V segment lost 4 bases and the J segment 10 bases; nucleotides outside the gene matches: 8. Germline CDR1 reads SNHLY; CDR2 reads FYNNEI. CDR3 length: 15 amino acids. The CDR3 region is CASSVGGQGSSPLHF. Written as DNA, the CDR3 is TGTGCCAGCAGTGTTGGGGGACAGGGATCCTCACCCCTCCACTTT. Full variable domain (missing parts from reference TRBV2 and TRBJ1-6): EPEVTQTPSHQVTQMGQEVILRCVPISNHLYFYWYRQILGQKVEFLVSFYNNEISEKSEIFDDQFSVERPDGSNFTLKIRSTKLEDSAMYFCASSVGGQGSSPLHFGNGTRLTVT.

This clone was found once. The chain carries TRBV18 and TRBJ1-1; no clear D gene. CDR3 length: 12 residues. CDR1 is KGHSH, CDR2 LQKENI, per germline. V lost 2 bases and J 5 bases, leaving 6 bases between the germline ends. For the CDR3, the DNA is TGTGCCAGCTCACCAGTTAGAACTGAAGCTTTCTTT. Protein sequence: CASSPVRTEAFF. The entire variable domain, with the rest obtained from reference TRBV18 and TRBJ1-1, is as follows: NAGVMQNPRHLVRRRGQEARLRCSPMKGHSHVYWYRQLPEEGLKFMVYLQKENIIDESGMPKERFSAEFPKEGPSILRIQQVVRGDSAAYFCASSPVRTEAFFGQGTRLTVV.

The chain links TRBV13 to TRBJ1-1; TRBD1 is a possible D gene (5 bases). Trimming pared 5 bases from V and 6 bases from J, leaving 16 bases between. CDR1 is PRHDT and CDR2 is FYEKMQ in the germline V gene (reference sequence). The CDR3 is 14 amino acids. CDR3 in amino acids: CASSGPRRVAEAFF. In DNA form, the CDR3 reads TGTGCCAGCAGCGGCCCCCGCAGGGTTGCTGAAGCTTTCTTT.

The chain is built from TRBV27 and TRBJ2-7, with TRBD2 identical over 10 bases. Germline-derived CDR1 and CDR2 are MNHEY and SMNVEV (reference sequence). After removal of 2 bases from V and 7 bases from J, the junction contained 5 bases not matched to a gene. This CDR3 region has 14 residues. In DNA form, the CDR3 reads TGTGCCAGCAGTTTAAGCGGGAGGGGGGTGGAGCAGTACTTC. This encodes CASSLSGRGVEQYF.

J is TRBJ2-7 and V is TRBV6-5; D is uncertain. This CDR3 spans 16 amino acids. The germline V gene has CDR1 MNHEY and CDR2 SVGAGI. V lost 0 bases, J lost 1 base, and 13 bases lay in between. The CDR3 sequence is CASSYSRAPESYEQYF. CDR3 bases: TGTGCCAGCAGTTACTCGCGCGCCCCGGAGTCCTACGAGCAGTACTTC.

The chain joins TRBV6-5 to TRBJ1-2; 9 nucleotides agree with TRBD1. The ends lost 0 bases at V and 8 bases at J; junction bases unmatched: 4. The CDR3 is made up of 14 amino acids. CDR1 and CDR2 from the germline V gene are MNHEY and SVGAGI. The CDR3 region is CASSYSQGAWGYTF. Here the CDR3 DNA reads TGTGCCAGCAGTTACTCACAGGGGGCTTGGGGCTACACCTTC.

The gene calls are TRBV5-1 and TRBJ1-2; D may be TRBD1 (6 bases). Germline CDR1 SGHRS, CDR2 YFSETQ. The CDR3 sequence is 14 residues long. Deletions cut 0 bases from V and 4 bases from J, with 10 bases between. CDR3: CASSLDGGGYGYTF. The CDR3 DNA reads TGCGCCAGCAGCTTGGACGGGGGCGGCTATGGCTACACCTTC.

The chain recombines TRBV6-5 with TRBJ1-2; a weak D match, TRBD1 (6 bases). The CDR3 is 14 amino acids. Germline V gene sequence: CDR1 MNHEY, CDR2 SVGAGI. The germline V and J ends were trimmed by 0 bases and 7 bases, with 12 bases remaining between them. The CDR3 loop reads CASSYSQGSFGYTF. The CDR3 coding sequence is TGTGCCAGCAGTTACTCCCAGGGGTCTTTTGGCTACACCTTC.

V usage is TRBV27 and J usage is TRBJ1-5; D might be TRBD1 (6 bases). Trimming stripped 1 base from V and 1 base from J, with 17 bases between. CDR1 MNHEY and CDR2 SMNVEV come from the germline V gene (reference sequence). The CDR3 contains 18 residues. CDR3 in DNA: TGTGCCAGCAGTTTATTTTTTGTAGGGGGGACAAGCAATCAGCCCCAGCATTTT. Its protein product is CASSLFFVGGTSNQPQHF.

The V call is TRBV4-1, the J call TRBJ2-7; 12 bases are a match to TRBD2. Germline CDR1 and CDR2: MGHRA and YSYEKL. There are 16 residues in the CDR3. The V and J ends lost 5 bases and 3 bases, in that order; junction bases with no gene match: 8. The DNA of the CDR3 is TGCGCCAGCAGCACTCTTCTAGCGGGGGGGCACTACGAGCAGTACTTC. Protein product: CASSTLLAGGHYEQYF.

The chain links TRBV6-2 or TRBV6-3 to TRBJ2-1; D is unclear. Trimming left V 1 base short and J 10 bases short, with 14 bases between. The germline V gene encodes CDR1 MNHEY and CDR2 SVGEGT. This CDR3 comprises 14 residues. CDR3 nucleotides: TGTGCCAGCAGTTACTGGGGTCGTTTGGAAGAGCAGTTCTTC. Translated: CASSYWGRLEEQFF.

A single count supports this clone. The chain recombines TRBV2 with TRBJ1-1, with 7 positions matching TRBD1. CDR3 size: 17 residues. V trimming: 3 bases; J trimming: 7 bases; junction bases outside the gene matches: 17. The germline V gene has CDR1 SNHLY and CDR2 FYNNEI. The CDR3 DNA sequence: TGTGCCAGCAGTGATGTACAGGGGTCGATGGGAATTATTGAAGCTTTCTTT. Amino acids: CASSDVQGSMGIIEAFF.

The chain uses TRBV6-5 and TRBJ2-5; tentatively, D is TRBD1 (6 bases). V was clipped by 0 bases and J by 0 bases, with 8 bases between them. The CDR3 has 15 amino acids. CDR1 and CDR2 (germline): MNHEY, SVGAGI. The CDR3 sequence: CASSYSDSHQETQYF. Written as DNA, the CDR3 is TGTGCCAGCAGTTACTCGGACAGCCACCAAGAGACCCAGTACTTC.

This rearrangement joins TRBV19 to TRBJ1-3; 10 nucleotides line up with TRBD1. Germline V gene data show CDR1 as LNHDA and CDR2 as SQIVND (reference sequence). The CDR3 has 15 amino acids. The ends lost 3 bases at V and 8 bases at J; junction bases unmatched: 7. Here the CDR3 reads CASSIRRQGAYTIYF. CDR3 bases: TGTGCCAGTAGTATTAGAAGACAGGGGGCGTACACCATATATTTT.

This chain joins TRBV4-3 and TRBJ1-3; D ambiguous. Trimming pared 0 bases from V and 0 bases from J, leaving 12 bases between. Germline loops: CDR1 LGHNA, CDR2 YSLEER. This CDR3 is 17 amino acids long. CDR3 coding DNA: TGCGCCAGCAGCCAAGAAATCGCCCCCAACTCTGGAAACACCATATATTTT. It specifies CASSQEIAPNSGNTIYF.

In this sample, this clone turned up once. The V call is TRBV7-9, the J call TRBJ1-2; D might be TRBD1 (6 bases). The CDR3 is 12 residues long. The germline V gene has CDR1 SEHNR and CDR2 FQNEAQ (reference sequence). CDR3 DNA sequence: TGTGCGGCGGGGGGGGCCGGCTATGGCTACACCTTC. It translates to CAAGGAGYGYTF.

The chain uses TRBV7-2 and TRBJ2-1, with TRBD2 matching over 7 bases. The trim removed 5 bases at V and 3 bases at J, leaving 7 bases unmatched. Germline CDR1 SGHTA, CDR2 FQGNSA. The CDR3 length is 15 residues. The CDR3 loop is CASSPQTSHYNEQFF. CDR3 in DNA: TGTGCCAGCAGCCCCCAGACTAGCCACTACAATGAGCAGTTCTTC.

A remark on this clone: This CDR3 is also generated by other DNA sequences in the sample. The chain has TRBV12-3 or TRBV12-4 and TRBJ1-2, with D uncertain. The CDR3 length is 11 residues. The ends were cut back, 6 bases at V and 0 bases at J, with 2 bases in the middle. The CDR3 region is CASRANYGYTF. As DNA, the CDR3 is TGTGCCAGCAGAGCTAACTATGGCTACACCTTC.